This T cell receptor (beta chain) was profiled in a study of OX40 agonist ivuxolimab in advanced cancers. Germline loops: CDR1 SNHLY, CDR2 FYNNEI. The CDR3 covers 15 residues. Trimming took off 7 bases at V and 5 bases at J, with 15 bases between the two ends. Study-wide points: The 0.1-3.0 mg/kg partial responders had among the lowest clonal expansion.

On this clone itself: Its antigen is currently unknown.

Some clones are missing from TCRdb's copy, which holds only in-frame ones; the method was immunoSEQ multiplex PCR. The sample carries over 25,000 clones, 74% recorded once. The input for sequencing was CD4+ or CD8+ T cells sorted from blood, taken in a trial of the OX40 agonist ivuxolimab. V usage is TRBV2 and J usage is TRBJ1-6, with D possibly being TRBD1 (5 bases). This clonotype was obtained from an adult with an advanced solid tumor such as melanoma, head and neck, liver or kidney cancer. CDR3 protein: CASTAGQSNNSPLHF. The CDR3 nucleotides read TGTGCCAGCACCGCAGGGCAGTCCAATAATTCACCCCTCCACTTT.